The source of this T cell receptor (beta chain) is a study of graft-versus-host responses after intestinal transplantation listed by TCRdb under 2021. Some background on the complete study: Recipients received multivisceral, liver-intestinal, or isolated intestinal transplants. Every recipient was given anti-thymocyte globulin induction, followed by around three years of maintenance tacrolimus and steroids. A peak of at least 4% donor T cells among recipient peripheral blood mononuclear cells was the definition used for donor T cell macrochimerism. The cohort enrolled about two dozen intestinal transplant recipients, one of whom was a retransplant, and a few patients without pretransplant specimens were excluded. To identify alloreactive clones, pre-transplant mixed lymphocyte reaction products were sequenced and then compared with unstimulated pre-transplant donor and recipient T cells. Rather than going through the commercial service, samples from a few later patients were sequenced in-house on an Illumina MiSeq and processed with MiXCR. After intestinal transplantation, graft-versus-host and host-versus-graft alloreactive T cell clones in the graft, circulation and bone marrow were tracked using bulk TCR-beta CDR3 sequencing.

In the case of this clone: Base-call qualities are not available, and no considerably larger clone is one nucleotide away.

The CDR3 sequence holds 14 residues, the cysteine and phenylalanine included. Only the CDR3 region is kept as DNA, spanning 42 bases read in frame from base 1. At the junction V is shortened by 7 bases and J by 6 bases; bases outside the gene matches: 9. From the germline V gene, CDR1 is MDHEN and CDR2 is SYDVKM. Beyond this particular receptor, the publication reports: Conclusions were limited by the relatively low number and heterogeneity of intestinal transplant patients. In the allografts of patients with donor T cell macrochimerism, GvH to HvG T cell clonal ratios were high. GvH clones were found in recipient bone marrow, and some of the GvH clones appeared earlier in ileal mucosa or blood, which is consistent with an intestinal mucosal origin. Early after transplant, declines in HvG clones were associated with peak levels of circulating GvH clones.

Per the publication, the time point label means: cells obtained before transplantation from donor or recipient. Mixed lymphocyte reactions plated around 200,000 CFSE-labeled pre-transplant responders with around 200,000 irradiated violet-dye-labeled stimulators and were cultured for 6 days. After the mixed lymphocyte reaction, proliferating CD3+CD4+CFSE-low and CD3+CD8+CFSE-low responder cells were FACS-sorted on a BD Influx sorter. Library creation used the immunoSEQ multiplex PCR assay. In most patients, genomic DNA was isolated using the Qiagen DNeasy Blood and Tissue Kit and sent frozen to Adaptive Biotechnologies for TCR sequencing. High-throughput TCR-beta CDR3 sequencing of genomic DNA from most patients was performed by Adaptive Biotechnologies. On the study's bioinformatics: TCR sequencing data were retrieved from Adaptive's ImmunoSEQ software for 15 to 20 patients, whereas three other patients were processed with MiXCR and VDJtools. To correct CD4 versus CD8 sorting errors, any sequence found in both subsets at a frequency ratio below 5:1 was removed. CDR3 nucleotide sequences shared between donor and recipient were removed because the origin of such sequences could not be assigned. To count as alloreactive, a clone needed at least 2-fold expansion over unstimulated cells and a minimum CFSE-low frequency of 0.002% (template counts) or 0.001% (read counts). Clones were considered mappable if detected in sequenced pre-transplant spleen, lymph node, or MLR CFSE-low populations of the donor or recipient. Cumulative frequency of alloreactive clones was calculated as a percentage of all sequences weighted by copy number. Sourced from immuneACCESS, this table was stored by TCRdb with only in-frame sequences that have V and J called. A share of the clones is absent; for the studies checked, an unresolved V gene accounts for under half, and the remainder has no known explanation. V and J calls and clone size follow that table, whereas D and trimming were derived from the DNA. For this sample there are 10,000 or so clones; about 35% appear just once. The ten largest clones add up to about 13% of the sample.

The chain is made from TRBV28 and TRBJ1-5; TRBD1 matches 7 bases in the middle. The sequenced sample was alloreactive CD8+ T cells from a mixed lymphocyte reaction culture, obtained before intestinal transplant. In the paper's terms, the cell subset or site label means: CFSE-low proliferating T cells sorted from roughly six-day pre-transplant mixed lymphocyte reaction (GvH or HvG direction). This sequence was found in a human patient who received an intestinal transplant. Here is the DNA: TGTGCCAGCAATGGGCCAGGGGGAGGTCAGCCCCAGCATTTT. This gives the protein CASNGPGGGQPQHF.